Here is one T cell receptor (beta chain) with its context. Its target is unknown. This record comes from a study of blood T cells in healthy people across ages. General study points: Considered underestimates were the diversity estimates obtained from one million T cells.

This CDR3 is 12 amino acids long. In germline, CDR1 is SQVTM, CDR2 ANQGSEA. Sample-barcoded 5' priming and a J-beta primer mix drove a second PCR of roughly 6 to 12 cycles. The template-switch adaptor was a 5' adaptor with 12 random nucleotides. It tagged each cDNA molecule. A single record per CDR3 protein comes from TCRdb applying MiXCR to the 5' RACE reads. The profile shows 850,000 to 1,000,000 distinct CDR3 sequences, about 48% of them singletons. The source is a man under 40 in good health. The chain couples TRBV29-1 to TRBJ2-7; possibly TRBD1 for D (5 bases). The specimen was blood. The CDR3 region is CSFSLGEGEQYF. For the CDR3, the DNA is TGCAGTTTCTCGTTAGGGGAAGGCGAGCAGTACTTC.